The rows below give T cell receptor beta chains drawn from one sample of a study of cytomegalovirus exposure and HLA in healthy donors. Sequencing used immunoSEQ multiplex PCR; TCRdb keeps in-frame clones, though not all of them. This table has around 280,000 clones, 70% to 90% appearing once. The sequencing sample was made of PBMCs. These receptors were obtained from a woman between 18 and 30 years old in good health and CMV-seronegative. The CDR3 runs from the conserved cysteine through the conserved F or W. D genes are given only for firm matches.

D	V	J	DNA	CDR3
TRBD2	TRBV7-9	TRBJ2-5	TGTGCCAGCAGCCCCCCCGAAGCGGGGGGGAGAGAGACCCAGTACTTC	CASSPPEAGGRETQYF
NA	TRBV29-1	TRBJ1-2	TGCAGCACCTTAACAGGGCTCTATGGCTACACCTTC	CSTLTGLYGYTF
NA	TRBV2	TRBJ2-5	TGTGCCAGCAGCCCCAAGACGGGACAAGAGACCCAGTACTTC	CASSPKTGQETQYF
NA	TRBV30	TRBJ2-7	TGTGCCTGGAGTCCCGGGGCGGGAAGGAACGAGCAGTACTTC	CAWSPGAGRNEQYF
NA	TRBV29-1	TRBJ2-7	TGCAGCGTTATTACGACAGTCTACGAGCAGTACTTC	CSVITTVYEQYF
TRBD1	TRBV29-1	TRBJ2-7	TGCAGCGTTGCGTCGAGACAGGGGACCTACGAGCAGTACTTC	CSVASRQGTYEQYF
NA	TRBV10-2	TRBJ2-5	TGCGCCAGCAAAGAGGGTGGCGAGACCCAGTACTTC	CASKEGGETQYF
TRBD1	TRBV6-5	TRBJ1-2	TGTGCCAGCAGTTACACCCACGGGACAGGTCAGAATGGCTACACCTTC	CASSYTHGTGQNGYTF
TRBD1	TRBV7-6	TRBJ2-5	TGTGCCAGCAGCTCCGTCCCGGGACAGGGAGTTGGGGAGACCCAGTACTTC	CASSSVPGQGVGETQYF
NA	TRBV7-9	TRBJ2-7	TGTTCCAGCAGCTTCGGACAGTTAACCTACGAGCAGTACTTC	CSSSFGQLTYEQYF
NA	TRBV11-2	TRBJ1-1	TGTGCCAGCAGCTTGAGACAGCTACCGAACACTGAAGCTTTCTTT	CASSLRQLPNTEAFF
NA	TRBV4-1	TRBJ1-1	TGCGCCAGCAGCCCACAGGGATTGAACACTGAAGCTTTCTTT	CASSPQGLNTEAFF
TRBD1	TRBV7-6	TRBJ1-6	TGTGCCAGCAGCTTAGGACAGGGGGCCTATAATTCACCCCTCCACTTT	CASSLGQGAYNSPLHF
NA	TRBV6-6	TRBJ1-3	TGTGCCAGCAGTTACCCCGGGAGCTCTGGAAACACCATATATTTT	CASSYPGSSGNTIYF